This entry concerns a single T cell receptor (beta chain). The record originates from a study of long-term antiretroviral therapy in people with HIV. The germline CDR1 and CDR2 sequences are SGHAT and FQNNGV. The CDR3 totals 16 residues. The junction had 10 bases not matched to a gene; V was cut back by 5 bases and J by 2 bases. The authors ran the immunoSEQ assay, v3.0, at survey level. Clones were read by immunoSEQ multiplex PCR, and TCRdb kept only the in-frame ones, dropping some. The sample includes 20,000 to 30,000 clones, less than 80% seen only once; the top ten take about 9.1%. This specimen consisted of unsorted PBMCs, obtained 1.2 years after starting antiretroviral therapy. The sequence came from a middle-aged woman with HIV. This chain joins TRBV11-2 and TRBJ2-3, with TRBD2 identical over 7 bases. CDR3 protein: CASSPRTSPLTDTQYF. The CDR3 coding sequence is TGTGCCAGCAGCCCTAGGACTAGTCCCCTCACAGATACGCAGTATTTT.